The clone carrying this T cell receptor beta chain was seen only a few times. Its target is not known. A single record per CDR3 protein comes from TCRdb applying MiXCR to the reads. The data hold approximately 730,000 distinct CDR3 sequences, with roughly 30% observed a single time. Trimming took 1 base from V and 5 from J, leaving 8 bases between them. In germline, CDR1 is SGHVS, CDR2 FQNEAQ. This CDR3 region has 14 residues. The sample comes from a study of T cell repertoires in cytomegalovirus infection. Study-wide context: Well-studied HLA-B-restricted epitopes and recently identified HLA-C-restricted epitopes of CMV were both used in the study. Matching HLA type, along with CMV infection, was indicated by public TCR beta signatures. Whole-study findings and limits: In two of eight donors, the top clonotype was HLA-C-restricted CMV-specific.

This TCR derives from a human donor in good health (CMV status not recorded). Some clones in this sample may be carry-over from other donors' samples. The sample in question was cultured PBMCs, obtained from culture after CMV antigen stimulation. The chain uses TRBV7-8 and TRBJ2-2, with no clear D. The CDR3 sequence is CASSLGLTTGELFF. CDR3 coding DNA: TGTGCCAGCAGCTTAGGTCTGACAACCGGGGAGCTGTTTTTT.